A selection of T cell receptor beta chains follows, all from one sample in a study of blood T cell repertoires in COVID-19. Method: immunoSEQ multiplex PCR; TCRdb's copy keeps in-frame clones and lacks some. The profile covers approximately 97,000 clones, with 80% to 90% appearing a single time and about 1.9% taken by the ten largest. Material: peripheral blood. These receptors all stem from a man between 50 and 59 years old with COVID-19, enrolled during active disease. Each CDR3 is given with its conserved first and last residue. D genes are given only for firm matches. Rows give clone size only sometimes, using once, few, many, or a class for an expanded clone.

v_call,clone_size,d_call,j_call,cdr3_aa,cdr3_nt
TRBV7-9,.,.,TRBJ1-3,CASSLNLDTIYF,TGTGCCAGCAGCTTAAATCTAGACACCATATATTTT
TRBV18,.,TRBD1,TRBJ1-1,CASSKGQMNTEAFF,TGTGCCAGCTCAAAGGGACAGATGAACACTGAAGCTTTCTTT
TRBV19,.,.,TRBJ1-1,CASSIRQYTEAFF,TGTGCCAGTAGTATACGACAGTACACTGAAGCTTTCTTT
TRBV2,.,.,TRBJ2-5,CASSGLPAETQYF,TGTGCCAGCAGTGGACTCCCGGCGGAGACCCAGTACTTC
TRBV5-1,.,TRBD1,TRBJ2-5,CASSLGGPETQYF,TGCGCCAGCAGCTTAGGGGGCCCTGAGACCCAGTACTTC
TRBV6-5,.,.,TRBJ2-3,CASSRWTTTDTQYF,TGTGCCAGCAGCCGTTGGACTACCACAGATACGCAGTATTTT
TRBV5-6,.,.,TRBJ1-5,CASSRGGREPQHF,TGTGCCAGCAGCCGCGGCGGCCGGGAGCCCCAGCATTTT
TRBV7-8,.,.,TRBJ1-3,CASSLVPGTSSGNTIYF,TGTGCCAGCAGCTTAGTGCCAGGGACAAGTTCTGGAAACACCATATATTTT
TRBV4-3,.,TRBD1,TRBJ1-2,CASSQDRDIGGYTF,TGCGCCAGCAGCCAGGACAGGGATATTGGTGGCTACACCTTC
TRBV19,.,TRBD1,TRBJ1-6,CASLRTGGSDNSPLHF,TGTGCCAGTCTGAGGACAGGGGGCTCGGATAATTCACCCCTCCACTTT
TRBV29-1,once,TRBD1,TRBJ1-3,CSVTPGTGNENGGNTIYF,TGCAGCGTGACTCCCGGGACAGGGAATGAAAACGGTGGAAACACCATATATTTT
TRBV2,once,.,TRBJ1-1,CAGGEREKSAFF,TGTGCCGGAGGGGAACGGGAAAAGTCAGCTTTCTTT
TRBV5-1,.,.,TRBJ2-5,CASSSKQGPQETQYF,TGCGCCAGCAGCTCGAAACAGGGACCCCAAGAGACCCAGTACTTC
TRBV7-9,.,TRBD2,TRBJ2-5,CASSLASGMYQETQYF,TGTGCCAGCAGCTTGGCTAGCGGAATGTACCAAGAGACCCAGTACTTC
TRBV12-3/TRBV12-4,few,.,TRBJ1-6,CASSFQGGSPLHF,TGTGCCAGCAGTTTCCAGGGAGGTTCACCCCTCCACTTT
TRBV7-8,.,.,TRBJ1-1,CASSRQVSEAFF,TGTGCCAGCAGCCGACAGGTTTCAGAAGCTTTCTTT
TRBV3-1/TRBV3-2,.,TRBD1,TRBJ1-6,CASSHANSRTGAYNSPLHF,TGTGCCAGCAGCCATGCCAACTCCCGGACAGGCGCCTATAATTCACCCCTCCACTTT
TRBV9,once,.,TRBJ1-1,CASSVGGHRNTEAFF,TGTGCCAGCAGCGTAGGAGGACACAGGAACACTGAAGCTTTCTTT
TRBV2,.,TRBD1,TRBJ1-1,CASSADRETEAFF,TGTGCCAGCAGTGCCGACAGGGAAACTGAAGCTTTCTTT
TRBV6-6,.,.,TRBJ1-1,CASSYTGGLGEAFF,TGTGCCAGCAGTTACACGGGGGGGCTGGGTGAAGCTTTCTTT
TRBV27,.,TRBD1,TRBJ2-7,CASSLSTGVSYEQYF,TGTGCCAGCAGTTTGTCGACAGGGGTCTCCTACGAGCAGTACTTC
TRBV5-8,.,.,TRBJ1-2,CASSLLTGSRGYTF,TGTGCCAGCAGCCTACTCACAGGGTCTCGGGGCTACACCTTC
TRBV5-1,.,TRBD2,TRBJ2-3,CASSGGRRTSGGEDTQYF,TGCGCCAGCAGCGGCGGACGTCGGACTAGCGGGGGGGAAGATACGCAGTATTTT
TRBV4-2,.,.,TRBJ2-3,CASRGDDTDTQYF,TGTGCCAGCAGGGGAGATGACACAGATACGCAGTATTTT
TRBV2,.,.,TRBJ2-7,CASRKAVTGRGEQYF,TGTGCCAGTCGGAAGGCGGTTACAGGGAGGGGCGAGCAGTACTTC
TRBV5-1,.,TRBD1,TRBJ2-2,CASSETGGTNTGELFF,TGCGCCAGCAGCGAAACAGGGGGGACGAACACCGGGGAGCTGTTTTTT
TRBV7-2,.,.,TRBJ1-2,CASSVQSSYGYTF,TGTGCCAGCAGCGTACAGTCTTCCTATGGCTACACCTTC
TRBV7-2,.,.,TRBJ2-7,CASSSQGTFTYEQYF,TGTGCCAGCAGCAGCCAGGGGACCTTTACCTACGAGCAGTACTTC
TRBV3-1/TRBV3-2,.,TRBD1,TRBJ1-2,CASSPGQGYGYTF,TGTGCCAGCAGCCCGGGACAGGGATATGGCTACACCTTC
TRBV28,.,.,TRBJ1-5,CASSLLGANSNQPQHF,TGTGCCAGCAGTCTTCTGGGCGCAAATAGCAATCAGCCCCAGCATTTT
TRBV6-1,.,.,TRBJ1-1,CASSDRAKTEAFF,TGTGCCAGCAGTGACAGAGCGAAAACTGAAGCTTTCTTT
TRBV2,.,.,TRBJ2-1,CASSVGLPSSYNEQFF,TGTGCCAGCAGCGTGGGACTTCCAAGCTCCTACAATGAGCAGTTCTTC
TRBV28,.,TRBD1,TRBJ2-7,CASIRDRPYEQYF,TGTGCCAGCATCAGGGACAGGCCCTACGAGCAGTACTTC
TRBV4-3,.,TRBD1,TRBJ2-1,CASSQESRDREQFF,TGCGCCAGCAGCCAAGAATCCCGGGACAGGGAGCAGTTCTTC
TRBV7-3,few,.,TRBJ2-1,CASSLSGDIRSYNEQFF,TGTGCCAGCAGCTTATCCGGGGATATAAGATCCTACAATGAGCAGTTCTTC
TRBV28,.,TRBD2,TRBJ2-1,CASSKLAGKYNEQFF,TGTGCCAGCAGCAAGCTAGCGGGGAAGTACAATGAGCAGTTCTTC
TRBV20-1,.,TRBD2,TRBJ2-2,CSASRSSGTGELFF,TGCAGTGCTAGTCGGTCTAGCGGGACCGGGGAGCTGTTTTTT
TRBV12-3/TRBV12-4,.,.,TRBJ1-1,CASSTRTGEAFF,TGTGCCAGCAGTACAAGGACGGGAGAAGCTTTCTTT
TRBV30,.,.,TRBJ2-7,CAWGPGLAPVEQYF,TGTGCCTGGGGGCCCGGACTCGCCCCGGTCGAGCAGTACTTC
TRBV27,.,TRBD1,TRBJ1-5,CASSFLLPGQGLYSNQPQHF,TGTGCCAGCAGTTTTTTGTTACCGGGACAGGGCCTCTATAGCAATCAGCCCCAGCATTTT
TRBV11-3,.,TRBD2,TRBJ2-7,CASSYTGLGFLEQYF,TGTGCCAGCAGTTATACGGGACTAGGGTTCTTAGAGCAGTACTTC
TRBV2,.,TRBD1,TRBJ1-5,CASSGGQGGVGNQPQHF,TGTGCCAGCAGCGGTGGACAGGGAGGGGTTGGCAATCAGCCCCAGCATTTT
TRBV10-1,.,.,TRBJ2-7,CASSPIRSSYEQYF,TGCGCCAGCAGCCCCATCCGCAGCTCCTACGAGCAGTACTTC
TRBV4-1,.,TRBD2,TRBJ2-1,CASSYSGGHYEQFF,TGCGCCAGCAGCTATAGCGGGGGGCATTATGAGCAGTTCTTC
TRBV18,.,TRBD2,TRBJ2-5,CASSPPRGGNQETQYF,TGTGCCAGCTCACCACCGCGGGGGGGCAATCAAGAGACCCAGTACTTC